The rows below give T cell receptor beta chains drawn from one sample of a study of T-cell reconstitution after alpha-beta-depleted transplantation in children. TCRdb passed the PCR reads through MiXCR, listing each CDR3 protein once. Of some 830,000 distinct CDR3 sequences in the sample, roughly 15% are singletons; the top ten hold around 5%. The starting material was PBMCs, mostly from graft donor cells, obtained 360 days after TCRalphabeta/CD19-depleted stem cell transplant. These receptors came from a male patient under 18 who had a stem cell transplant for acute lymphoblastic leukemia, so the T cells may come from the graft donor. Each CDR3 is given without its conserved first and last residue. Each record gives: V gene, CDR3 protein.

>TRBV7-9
ASSLQAPSSYNEQF
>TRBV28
ASSPDRAWEKLF
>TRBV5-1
ASSLHRGSGANVLT
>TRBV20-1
SAREGGKNIQY
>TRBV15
ATSGRYIGEQF
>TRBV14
ASSPIWGNIEAF
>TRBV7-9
ASSKEGTPYGYT
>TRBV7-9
ASSSGQVVYEQY
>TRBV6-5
ASSYSTGGETQY
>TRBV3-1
ACSQAAALRLEQF
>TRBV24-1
ATILPHLGGVRMF
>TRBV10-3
AISESELQPYSNQPQH
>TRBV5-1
ASSLVIGTGYGYT
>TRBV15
ATSRDNQRPQETQY
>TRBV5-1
ASSLNWEDGPYGYT
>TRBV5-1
ASSLLSFGGHVPYNEQF
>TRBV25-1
ASSDWGEQY
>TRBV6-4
ASSPWVVFGREQSYEQY
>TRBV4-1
ASSQDPLAGARSTDTQY
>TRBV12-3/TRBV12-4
ASSLNGLTNYGYT